This passage covers 7 T cell receptor beta chains from one sample sequenced in a study of cytomegalovirus exposure and HLA in healthy donors. Amplification used 60 Vbeta primers and 13 Jbeta primers. The repertoire was sequenced with immunoSEQ multiplex PCR; TCRdb's copy has only in-frame clones and lacks some. This sample's table reports about 130,000 clones. The source material was PBMCs. These receptors were collected from a man aged 25 to 40 in good health and CMV-seronegative.

In nucleotides, the CDR3 is TGTGCCAGCAGCTTCCTCCCGGGACTAGTATCCGGGGAGCTGTTTTTT. This encodes CASSFLPGLVSGELFF. J is TRBJ2-2 and V is TRBV11-2, with 8 bases lining up with TRBD2. Trimming took 3 bases from V and 6 from J; bases not matched to a gene: 9. CDR1 and CDR2 (germline): SGHAT, FQNNGV. CDR3 length equals 16 residues.

V and J are TRBV28 and TRBJ2-3; 11 nucleotides agree with TRBD1. The CDR3 is 18 amino acids. Unmatched junction bases numbered 8, after V lost 3 bases and J lost 0 bases. The germline V gene has CDR1 MDHEN and CDR2 SYDVKM. The CDR3 spells CASSFRGQGVGSTDTQYF. For the CDR3, the DNA is TGTGCCAGCAGTTTTAGGGGACAGGGGGTCGGAAGCACAGATACGCAGTATTTT.

The J gene is TRBJ1-2, the V gene TRBV28, with 9 bases identical to TRBD1. CDR1 and CDR2 (germline): MDHEN, SYDVKM. This CDR3 contains 14 residues. The trim removed 8 bases at V and 3 bases at J, leaving 7 bases unmatched. CDR3 protein: CASARTGEDYGYTF. CDR3 coding DNA: TGTGCCAGCGCCCGGACAGGGGAAGACTATGGCTACACCTTC.

The chain links TRBV19 to TRBJ2-1, with 8 bases that match TRBD2. The junction had 16 bases not matched to a gene; V was cut back by 8 bases and J by 4 bases. Germline V gene lookup returns CDR1 LNHDA and CDR2 SQIVND (reference sequence). This CDR3 spans 17 amino acids. The CDR3 sequence: CASANPQTSDHYNEQFF. As DNA, the CDR3 is TGTGCCAGTGCAAATCCCCAGACTAGCGACCATTACAATGAGCAGTTCTTC.

The chain is built from TRBV18 and TRBJ1-2, with 8 bases identical to TRBD1. The CDR3 has 14 residues. J lost 7 bases, V lost 4 bases, and 8 bases had no gene match. Germline V gives CDR1 KGHSH, CDR2 LQKENI. CDR3 bases: TGTGCCAGCTCACTAAAGGACAGGGCTGCTGGCTACACCTTC. It codes for CASSLKDRAAGYTF.

The V and J genes are TRBV5-1 and TRBJ2-2; 7 bases align to TRBD2. The ends lost 5 bases at V and 3 bases at J; junction bases unmatched: 4. The germline gives CDR1 SGHRS, CDR2 YFSETQ. This CDR3 contains 14 residues. The chain's CDR3 is CASSRLADTGELFF. The CDR3 nucleotides are TGCGCCAGCAGTCGACTAGCTGACACCGGGGAGCTGTTTTTT.

To note about this clone: The junction departs from germline at one end; a sequencing error may be responsible. The gene calls are TRBV25-1 and TRBJ2-1; D not resolved. Looked up from germline, CDR1 is MGHDK and CDR2 is SYGVNS. The CDR3 consists of 13 residues. CDR3 DNA sequence: TGTGCCAGCAGTGAGTCAGGCTACAATGGGCAGTTCTTC. Amino acids: CASSESGYNGQFF.